This T cell receptor (beta chain) was retrieved from a study of T cell changes during pregnancy in multiple sclerosis. This clone has a handful of counts. The protocol was immunoSEQ multiplex PCR, while the TCRdb copy is restricted to in-frame clones and leaves out a portion. Altogether tens of thousands of clones are present, about nine tenths being singletons, with the ten largest covering roughly 2.2%. This CDR3 contains 13 residues. With 3 bases clipped from V and 5 bases from J, the junction kept 6 bases outside the gene matches. The germline V gene has CDR1 GTSNPN and CDR2 SVGIG (reference sequence).

The chain links TRBV30 to TRBJ1-1, with 7 positions matching TRBD1. The sequence derives from a female donor in good health, enrolled as a control in a pregnancy study. This specimen consisted of peripheral blood, obtained in the second trimester of pregnancy. The DNA for the CDR3 is TGTGCCTGGAGGACAGGGAAAGGGACTGAAGCTTTCTTT. This translates into CAWRTGKGTEAFF.